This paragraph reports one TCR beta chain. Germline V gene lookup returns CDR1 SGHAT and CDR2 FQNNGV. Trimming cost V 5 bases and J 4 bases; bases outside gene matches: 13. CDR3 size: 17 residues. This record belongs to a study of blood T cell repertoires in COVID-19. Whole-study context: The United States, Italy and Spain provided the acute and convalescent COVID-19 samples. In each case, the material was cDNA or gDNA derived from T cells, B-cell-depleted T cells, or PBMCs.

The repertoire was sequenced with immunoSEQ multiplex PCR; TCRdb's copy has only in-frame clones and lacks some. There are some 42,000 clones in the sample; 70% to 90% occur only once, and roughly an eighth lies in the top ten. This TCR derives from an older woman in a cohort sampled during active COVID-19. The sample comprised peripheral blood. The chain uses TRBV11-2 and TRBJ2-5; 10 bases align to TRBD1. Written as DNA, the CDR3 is TGTGCCAGCAGCCTCGTACGTCTGACAGGGGGCGGAGAGACCCAGTACTTC. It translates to CASSLVRLTGGGETQYF.